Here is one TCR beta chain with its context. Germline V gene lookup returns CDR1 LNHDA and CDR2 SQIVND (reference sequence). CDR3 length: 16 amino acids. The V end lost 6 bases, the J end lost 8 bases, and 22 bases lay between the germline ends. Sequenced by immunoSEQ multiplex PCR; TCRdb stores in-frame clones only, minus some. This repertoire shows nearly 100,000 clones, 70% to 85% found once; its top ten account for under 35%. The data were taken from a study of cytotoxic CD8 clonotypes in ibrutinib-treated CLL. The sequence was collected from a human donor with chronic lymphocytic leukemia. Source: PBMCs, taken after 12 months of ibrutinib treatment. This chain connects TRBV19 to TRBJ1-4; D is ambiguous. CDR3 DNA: TGTGCCAGTAGAGGACCCGGATCAGGCGGCGTAGAAAAACTGTTTTTT. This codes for CASRGPGSGGVEKLFF.